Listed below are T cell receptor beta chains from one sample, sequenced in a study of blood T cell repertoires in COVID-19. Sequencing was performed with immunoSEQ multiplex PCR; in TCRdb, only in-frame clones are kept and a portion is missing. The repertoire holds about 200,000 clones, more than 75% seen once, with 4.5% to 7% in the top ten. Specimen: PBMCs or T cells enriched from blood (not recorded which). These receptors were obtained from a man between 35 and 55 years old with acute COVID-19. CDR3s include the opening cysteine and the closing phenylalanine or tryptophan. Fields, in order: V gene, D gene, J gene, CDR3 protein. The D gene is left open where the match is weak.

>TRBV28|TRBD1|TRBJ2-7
CASSPRDRDTGEQYF
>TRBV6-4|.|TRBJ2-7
CASSPSINYEQYF
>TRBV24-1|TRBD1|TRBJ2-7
CATSVGQGINEQYF
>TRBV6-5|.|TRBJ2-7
CASSYSPRGPYEQYF
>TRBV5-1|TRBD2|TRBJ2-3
CASSPPGAGDTDTQYF
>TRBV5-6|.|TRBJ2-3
CASSLLSLPDTQYF
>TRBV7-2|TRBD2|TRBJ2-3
CASSPLAGVGTDTQYF
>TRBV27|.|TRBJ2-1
CASRPPQRPSYNEQFF
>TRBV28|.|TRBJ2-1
CASSLEGRDGFGEQFF
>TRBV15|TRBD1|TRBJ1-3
CATSRDTGQGNTIYF
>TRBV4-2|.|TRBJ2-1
CASSGRGNNEQFF
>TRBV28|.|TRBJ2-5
CASSPGAKQETQYF
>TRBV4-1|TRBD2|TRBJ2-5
CASSSPGLAGGWETQYF
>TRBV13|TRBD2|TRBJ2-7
CASSWGSGSSYEQYF
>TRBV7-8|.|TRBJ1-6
CASSVTGLENSPLHF
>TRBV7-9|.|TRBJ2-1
CASSFPRAGYNEQFF
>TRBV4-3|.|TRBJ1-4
CASSQADTNNEKLFF
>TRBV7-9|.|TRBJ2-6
CASNRDSGANVLTF
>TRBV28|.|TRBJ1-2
CASSTILSGNGYTF
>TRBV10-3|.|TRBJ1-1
CAISGTQGTEAFF
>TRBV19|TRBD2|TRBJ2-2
CASRQPSGRSGELFF
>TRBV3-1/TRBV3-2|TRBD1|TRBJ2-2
CASSQNTGATGELFF
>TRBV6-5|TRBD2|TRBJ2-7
CASSYSTSGYEQYF
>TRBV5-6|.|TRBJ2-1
CASSKTENEQFF
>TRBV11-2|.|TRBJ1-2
CASRPGRADYGYTF
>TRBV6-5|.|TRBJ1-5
CASSYSRGIGQPQHF
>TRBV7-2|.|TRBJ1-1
CASSLERVSDTEAFF
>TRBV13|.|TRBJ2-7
CASSLRDNYEQYF
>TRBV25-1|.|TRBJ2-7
CASSRGYEQYF
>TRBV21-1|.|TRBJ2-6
CASSRRKGQPSGANVLTF
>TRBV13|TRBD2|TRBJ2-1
CASSPFDQREHSYNEQFF
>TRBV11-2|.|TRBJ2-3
CASSDLQPYF
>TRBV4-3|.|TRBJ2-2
CASSPSFYGRTHTGELFF
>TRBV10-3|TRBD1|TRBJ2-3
CAISEGGDRTDTQYF
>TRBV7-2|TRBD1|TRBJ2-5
CASSPRRGQGGETQYF
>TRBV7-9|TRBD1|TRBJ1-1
CASSFKGQGASSTEAFF
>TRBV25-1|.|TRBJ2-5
CASSGVRGEQETQYF
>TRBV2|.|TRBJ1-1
CADRGMNTEAFF
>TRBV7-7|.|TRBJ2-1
CASSLSLNSGNEQFF
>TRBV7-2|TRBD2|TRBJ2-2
CASSQGRAGGPNTGELFF
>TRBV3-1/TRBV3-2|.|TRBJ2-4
CASSQEFTGSPGLAKNIQYF
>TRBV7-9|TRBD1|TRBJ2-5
CASSARQGLFRETQYF
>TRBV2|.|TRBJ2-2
CASSDQGTGELFF
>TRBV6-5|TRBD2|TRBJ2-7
CASRSGTSTGGQYF